This T cell receptor (beta chain) was retrieved from a study of T cell responses to AZD1222 COVID-19 vaccine. The germline V gene encodes CDR1 SGHRS and CDR2 YFSETQ. This CDR3 contains 16 residues. V was pared by 4 bases and J by 3 bases, with 16 bases between. Here immunoSEQ multiplex PCR was the method, and the copy in TCRdb shows in-frame clones only, minus some. Of about 140,000 clones in the sample, around 84% were seen once. The receptor's source is an adult in good health. Sequenced material: peripheral blood, taken on day 0 of AZD1222 vaccination. The chain has TRBV5-1 and TRBJ1-4, with a possible D match to TRBD1 (5 bases). The CDR3, as DNA: TGCGCCAGCAGCGCCGAGGGGCCAGGTTCTAATGAAAAACTGTTTTTT. Amino acid sequence: CASSAEGPGSNEKLFF.